This T cell receptor (beta chain) was observed in a study of OX40 agonist ivuxolimab in advanced cancers. Turning to the study itself: Patient treatment consisted of intravenous ivuxolimab administration every 2 weeks at 0.01 to 10 mg/kg.

Whole-study results and caveats: Among the lowest peripheral clonal expansion occurred in 0.1-3.0 mg/kg partial responders. No antigen was identified for the clonally expanded peripheral T cells.

A note on this clone: Its matching antigen is unknown.

Autoimmune disease history or systemic immunosuppression led to patients being barred. The assay was immunoSEQ multiplex PCR, and TCRdb's table has in-frame clones only and misses some. Of 55,000 to 60,000 clones listed, roughly 77% are singletons. This CDR3 has 16 residues. J was trimmed by 10 bases and V by 0 bases; bases with no gene match: 11. Germline V CDR1 and CDR2: SGHRS, YFSETQ. This clonotype originated in an adult with an advanced solid tumor such as melanoma, head and neck, liver or kidney cancer. This rearrangement joins TRBV5-1 to TRBJ2-1; TRBD2 matches 9 bases. The sequences come from CD4+ or CD8+ T cells sorted from blood, collected in a trial of the OX40 agonist ivuxolimab. CDR3 protein: CASSLAAGGPMREQFF. Written as DNA, the CDR3 is TGCGCCAGCAGCTTGGCCGCGGGGGGGCCGATGAGGGAGCAGTTCTTC.